The 16 T cell receptor beta chains below were found in one sample sequenced in a study of OX40 agonist ivuxolimab in advanced cancers. The library relied on the immunoSEQ multiplex PCR assay. Not all clones reach the TCRdb copy of this immuneACCESS table, which keeps in-frame sequences only. Checked studies attribute under half of the gap to unresolved V genes and leave the rest unexplained. The sample table contains 20,000 to 25,000 clones; only one count was recorded for around 84% of them. Nearly 35% of the sample is in the top ten clones. The material was CD4+ or CD8+ T cells sorted from blood, obtained in a trial of the OX40 agonist ivuxolimab. All receptors come from an adult with an advanced solid tumor such as melanoma, head and neck, liver or kidney cancer.

V is TRBV6-5 and J is TRBJ2-7; D is perhaps TRBD2 (5 bases). CDR1 MNHEY and CDR2 SVGAGI come from the germline V gene. The length of the CDR3 is 13 residues. Trimming cost V 11 bases and J 0 bases, with 14 bases left between them. The CDR3 DNA is TGTGCCGCATCTGTGGGGAGCTCCTACGAGCAGTACTTC. This translates into CAASVGSSYEQYF.

V usage is TRBV6-5 and J usage is TRBJ1-2; D remains ambiguous. Trimming stripped 7 bases from V and 8 bases from J, with 14 bases between. CDR3 length: 12 amino acids. Germline CDR1 and CDR2: MNHEY and SVGAGI. The CDR3 sequence: CASTLIGHGYTF. CDR3 in DNA: TGTGCCAGCACCTTAATCGGGCACGGCTACACCTTC.

CDR3 sequence: CASSDGAGGDEQFF. CDR3 coding DNA: TGTGCCAGCAGTGACGGAGCGGGAGGTGATGAGCAGTTCTTC. The V call is TRBV6-4, the J call TRBJ2-1; TRBD2 matches 9 bases. The V gene's germline CDR1 is MRHNA and CDR2 SNTAGT. CDR3 length: 14 residues. J gave up 8 bases and V 2 bases, and 4 bases lay outside the gene matches.

This clone was seen more than once but under ten times. The rearrangement joins TRBV7-9 to TRBJ2-2; TRBD1 agrees at 7 bases. Trimming removed 5 bases from V and 0 bases from J; junction bases left unmatched: 6. This CDR3 is built from 16 residues. Germline loops: CDR1 SEHNR, CDR2 FQNEAQ (reference sequence). The DNA of the CDR3 is TGTGCCAGCAGCCCACCCGGGACAGCGAACACCGGGGAGCTGTTTTTT. Translation gives CASSPPGTANTGELFF.

The V and J genes are TRBV28 and TRBJ1-1; perhaps TRBD1 as D (5 bases). V lost 6 bases, J lost 3 bases, and 14 bases lay in between. The CDR3 has 14 residues. The germline CDR1 and CDR2 sequences are MDHEN and SYDVKM. CDR3 nucleotide sequence: TGTGCCAGCAGGGGACCTTGGCGTGACACTGAAGCTTTCTTT. Protein product: CASRGPWRDTEAFF.

This chain links TRBV27 with TRBJ2-3; 13 nucleotides line up with TRBD2. This CDR3 spans 16 amino acids. Germline-derived CDR1 and CDR2 are MNHEY and SMNVEV (reference sequence). After removal of 4 bases from V and 5 bases from J, the junction contained 6 bases not matched to a gene. The CDR3 DNA sequence: TGTGCCAGCAGTTCGGGTACTAGCGGGAGGGGAGATACGCAGTATTTT. Translated: CASSSGTSGRGDTQYF.

The chain employs TRBV30 and TRBJ1-4; D is unclear. This CDR3 comprises 9 residues. V shed 7 bases and J shed 15 bases, with 12 bases lying between them. Germline V lookup: CDR1 GTSNPN, CDR2 SVGIG (reference sequence). This chain's CDR3 is CASSLRMFF. CDR3 DNA sequence: TGTGCCTCTTCCCTCAGGATGTTTTTT.

The V call is TRBV9, the J call TRBJ2-3, with a possible D match to TRBD2 (6 bases). The ends were cut back, 0 bases at V and 1 base at J, with 9 bases in the middle. The CDR3 sequence is 15 residues long. Germline-derived CDR1 and CDR2 are SGDLS and YYNGEE. The CDR3 DNA reads as TGTGCCAGCAGCGTAGGAGCTAGCGGCACAGATACGCAGTATTTT. As protein: CASSVGASGTDTQYF.

This clone was recorded only once. This sequence joins TRBV9 and TRBJ2-5, with a tentative D call TRBD1 (6 bases). The CDR3 covers 15 residues. Trimming stripped 3 bases from V and 5 bases from J, with 17 bases between. Germline assignment: CDR1 SGDLS and CDR2 YYNGEE. CDR3 region: CASSGTGLARETQYF. The CDR3 coding sequence is TGTGCCAGCAGCGGAACAGGGTTGGCCAGGGAGACCCAGTACTTC. The whole variable domain, remainder taken from reference TRBV9 and TRBJ2-5, is DSGVTQTPKHLITATGQRVTLRCSPRSGDLSVYWYQQSLDQGLQFLIQYYNGEERAKGNILERFSAQQFPDLHSELNLSSLELGDSALYFCASSGTGLARETQYFGPGTRLLVL.

This sequence joins TRBV11-3 and TRBJ1-5; D remains ambiguous. This CDR3 is 13 amino acids long. The V gene's germline CDR1 is SGHNT and CDR2 YENEEA. The ends were cut back, 2 bases at V and 5 bases at J, with 7 bases in the middle. The CDR3 DNA is TGTGCCAGCAGCTTATACGGCCATCAGCCCCAGCATTTT. This encodes CASSLYGHQPQHF.

This chain links TRBV2 with TRBJ2-5, with a possible D match to TRBD2 (6 bases). Between the trimmed V and J ends, which lost 3 bases and 4 bases, there was a span of 15 bases. CDR1 SNHLY and CDR2 FYNNEI come from the germline V gene. The CDR3 is 15 amino acids. The CDR3 here is CASSDEGGRGETQYF. The CDR3 coding sequence is TGTGCCAGCAGTGACGAGGGCGGGCGGGGAGAGACCCAGTACTTC.

By sample fraction, this clone is medium-sized (0.01 to 0.1%). The chain uses TRBV11-2 and TRBJ1-2; no firm D call. Looked up from germline, CDR1 is SGHAT and CDR2 is FQNNGV. V dropped 1 base and J dropped 2 bases, with 14 bases sitting between them. The CDR3 sequence is 16 residues long. CDR3 DNA: TGTGCCAGCAGCTTAGGAGAGGTCGGGGAGAACTATGGCTACACCTTC. Protein product: CASSLGEVGENYGYTF.

CDR3 nucleotide sequence: TGTGCCAGCAGTTTGGCACCCTACGAGCAGTACTTC. Encoded protein: CASSLAPYEQYF. V is TRBV28 and J is TRBJ2-7; no clear D gene. This CDR3 is built from 12 residues. The germline V gene encodes CDR1 MDHEN and CDR2 SYDVKM. With 3 bases removed from V and 2 bases from J, the gap between germline ends came to 5 bases.

The CDR3 spells CASSSPDGLAGRNNEQFF. The CDR3 DNA is TGTGCCAGCAGCTCTCCAGACGGACTAGCGGGAAGGAACAATGAGCAGTTCTTC. The J gene is TRBJ2-1, the V gene TRBV7-9; 12 bases are shared with TRBD2. Trimming took 4 bases from V and 5 from J; bases not matched to a gene: 12. CDR1 and CDR2 (germline): SEHNR, FQNEAQ (reference sequence). The CDR3 spans 18 residues.

This chain uses TRBV2 with TRBJ2-7, with 9 positions matching TRBD1. CDR1 SNHLY and CDR2 FYNNEI come from the germline V gene. The CDR3 is 14 residues long. After removal of 4 bases from V and 3 bases from J, the junction contained 4 bases not matched to a gene. The CDR3 DNA is TGTGCCAGCAGTGGGACAGGGGAACGCTACGAGCAGTACTTC. Its protein is CASSGTGERYEQYF.

The chain recombines TRBV18 with TRBJ2-5; D remains ambiguous. Germline assignment: CDR1 KGHSH and CDR2 LQKENI. Trimming left V 3 bases short and J 0 bases short, with 8 bases between. The CDR3 sequence is 14 residues long. The CDR3 nucleotides read TGTGCCAGCTCACCGGAGCCCTACCAAGAGACCCAGTACTTC. It specifies CASSPEPYQETQYF.